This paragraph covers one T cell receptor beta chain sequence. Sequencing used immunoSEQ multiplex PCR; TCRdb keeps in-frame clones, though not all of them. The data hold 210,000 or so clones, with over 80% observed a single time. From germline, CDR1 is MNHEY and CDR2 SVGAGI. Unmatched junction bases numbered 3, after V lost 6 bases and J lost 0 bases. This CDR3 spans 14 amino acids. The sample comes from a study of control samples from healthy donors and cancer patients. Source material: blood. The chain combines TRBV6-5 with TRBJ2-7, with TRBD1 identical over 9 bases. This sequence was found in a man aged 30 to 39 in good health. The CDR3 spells CASSPDRGSYEQYF. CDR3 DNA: TGTGCCAGCAGCCCGGACAGGGGCTCCTACGAGCAGTACTTC.